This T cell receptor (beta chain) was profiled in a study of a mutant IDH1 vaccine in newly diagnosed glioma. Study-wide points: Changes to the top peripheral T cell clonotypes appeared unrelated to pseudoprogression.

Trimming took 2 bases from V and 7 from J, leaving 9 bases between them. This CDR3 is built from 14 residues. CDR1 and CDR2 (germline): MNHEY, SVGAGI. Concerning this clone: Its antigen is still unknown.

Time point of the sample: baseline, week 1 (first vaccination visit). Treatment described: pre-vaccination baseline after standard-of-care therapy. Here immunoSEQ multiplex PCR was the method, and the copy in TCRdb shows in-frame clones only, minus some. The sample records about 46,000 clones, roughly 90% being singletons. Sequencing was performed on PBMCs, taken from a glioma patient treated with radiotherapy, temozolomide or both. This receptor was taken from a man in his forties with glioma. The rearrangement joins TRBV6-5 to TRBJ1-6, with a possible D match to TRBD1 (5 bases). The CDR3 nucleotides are TGTGCCAGCAGTTACCGGGAGGGGAATTCACCCCTCCACTTT. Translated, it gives CASSYREGNSPLHF.